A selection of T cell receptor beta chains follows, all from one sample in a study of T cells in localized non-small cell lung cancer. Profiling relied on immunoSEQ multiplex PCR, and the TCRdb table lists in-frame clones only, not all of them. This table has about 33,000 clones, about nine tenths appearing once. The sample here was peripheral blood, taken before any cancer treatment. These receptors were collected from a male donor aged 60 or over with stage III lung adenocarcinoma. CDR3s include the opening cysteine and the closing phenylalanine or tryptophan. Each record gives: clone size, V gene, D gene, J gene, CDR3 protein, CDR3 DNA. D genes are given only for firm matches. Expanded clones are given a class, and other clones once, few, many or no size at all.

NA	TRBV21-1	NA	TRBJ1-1	CASSKVEKRTGPIRAFF	TGTGCCAGCAGCAAAGTCGAAAAAAGGACAGGGCCTATTAGGGCTTTCTTT
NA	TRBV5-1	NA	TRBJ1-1	CASSLTQTNTEAFF	TGCGCCAGCAGCTTGACACAGACGAACACTGAAGCTTTCTTT
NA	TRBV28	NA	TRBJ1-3	CASSLMGNRVGSGNTIYF	TGTGCCAGCAGTTTGATGGGGAACAGGGTTGGCTCTGGAAACACCATATATTTT
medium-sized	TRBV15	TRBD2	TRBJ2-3	CATNPGLADTDTQYF	TGTGCCACCAACCCCGGACTAGCGGATACAGATACGCAGTATTTT
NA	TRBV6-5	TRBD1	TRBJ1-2	CASSPGQRKYGYTF	TGTGCCAGCAGCCCGGGACAGAGAAAGTATGGCTACACCTTC
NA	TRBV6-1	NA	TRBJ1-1	CASSEQGLMNTEAFF	TGTGCCAGCAGTGAGCAGGGCCTTATGAACACTGAAGCTTTCTTT
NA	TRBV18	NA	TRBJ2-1	CASSRTGNPQVNEQFF	TGTGCCAGCTCACGAACCGGGAACCCCCAGGTGAATGAGCAGTTCTTC
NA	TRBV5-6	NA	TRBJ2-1	CASSLSPGPTGNEQFF	TGTGCCAGCAGCTTGAGTCCGGGGCCCACCGGCAATGAGCAGTTCTTC
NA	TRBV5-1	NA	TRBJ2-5	CASSLNRGETQYF	TGCGCCAGCAGCTTGAATCGAGGAGAGACCCAGTACTTC
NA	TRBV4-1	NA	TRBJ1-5	CASSQEPVPNQPQHF	TGCGCCAGCAGCCAAGAGCCTGTTCCGAATCAGCCCCAGCATTTT
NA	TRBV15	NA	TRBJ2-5	CATSRDKGLGETQYF	TGTGCCACCAGCAGAGATAAGGGGCTAGGGGAGACCCAGTACTTC
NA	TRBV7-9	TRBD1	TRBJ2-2	CASSLGDRGYTGELFF	TGTGCCAGCAGCTTAGGGGACAGGGGCTACACCGGGGAGCTGTTTTTT
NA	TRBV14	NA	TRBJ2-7	CASRAKTGGLHEQYF	TGTGCCAGCAGAGCGAAGACAGGAGGCCTACACGAGCAGTACTTC
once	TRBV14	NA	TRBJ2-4	CASSHRVAKNIQYF	TGTGCCAGCAGCCACAGGGTGGCCAAAAACATTCAGTACTTC
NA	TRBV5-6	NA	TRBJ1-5	CASSLDGGSNQPQHF	TGTGCCAGCAGCTTGGACGGAGGTAGCAATCAGCCCCAGCATTTT
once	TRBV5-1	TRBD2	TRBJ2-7	CASSPTSGSYEQYF	TGCGCCAGCAGCCCAACTAGCGGGAGCTACGAGCAGTACTTC
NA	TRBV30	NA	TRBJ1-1	CAWRVLQGSAEAFF	TGTGCCTGGAGAGTACTACAGGGTTCGGCTGAAGCTTTCTTT
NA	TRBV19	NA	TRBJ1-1	CASSTQGFGTEAFF	TGTGCCAGTAGTACACAGGGTTTCGGCACTGAAGCTTTCTTT
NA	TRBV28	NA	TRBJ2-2	CASLEGYTGELFF	TGTGCCAGCCTTGAGGGATACACCGGGGAGCTGTTTTTT
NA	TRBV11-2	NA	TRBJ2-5	CASSLGKPGSETQYF	TGTGCCAGCAGCTTAGGTAAACCGGGTAGCGAGACCCAGTACTTC
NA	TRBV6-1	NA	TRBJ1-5	CASSDTSSNQPQHF	TGTGCCAGCAGTGACACCAGTAGCAATCAGCCCCAGCATTTT
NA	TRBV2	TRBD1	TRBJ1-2	CASSELGQQGAKGYTF	TGTGCCAGCAGTGAATTAGGACAACAGGGGGCAAAAGGCTACACCTTC
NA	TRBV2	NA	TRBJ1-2	CASSDSLMGGYTF	TGTGCCAGCAGTGATAGTTTAATGGGAGGCTACACCTTC
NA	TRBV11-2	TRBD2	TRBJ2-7	CASNSRTSGIYEQYF	TGTGCCAGCAACTCGAGGACTAGCGGGATTTACGAGCAGTACTTC
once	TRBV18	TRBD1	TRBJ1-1	CASSGQQNSEAFF	TGTGCCAGCTCGGGACAGCAGAACTCTGAAGCTTTCTTT
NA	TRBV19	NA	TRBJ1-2	CASISFRALQDGYTF	TGTGCCAGCATCAGCTTCAGGGCCCTTCAGGATGGCTACACCTTC
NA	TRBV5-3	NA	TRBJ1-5	CARRGRVSNQPQHF	TGTGCCAGAAGAGGCAGGGTGAGCAATCAGCCCCAGCATTTT
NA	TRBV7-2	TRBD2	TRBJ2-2	CASRPTSGNTGELFF	TGTGCCAGCAGGCCGACTAGCGGGAACACCGGGGAGCTGTTTTTT